A single sample gave rise to the 5 T cell receptor beta chains below, sequenced in a study of T cell responses to AZD1222 COVID-19 vaccine. Profiled with immunoSEQ multiplex PCR; TCRdb holds only in-frame clones, not every one. This sample has about 120,000 clones, with roughly nine tenths found just once. The sample was peripheral blood, taken on day 0 of AZD1222 vaccination. The receptor set was obtained from an adult in good health.

This chain uses TRBV21-1 with TRBJ1-2. TRBV21-1 is a listed pseudogene. This CDR3 has 13 amino acids. Written as DNA, the CDR3 is TGTGCCAGCAGCAAAGAAGGGTTTAATGGCTACACCTTC. Protein: CASSKEGFNGYTF.

The chain combines TRBV6-5 with TRBJ2-7, with D perhaps TRBD1 (5 bases). The CDR3 is made up of 12 amino acids. The germline CDR1 and CDR2 sequences are MNHEY and SVGAGI. V lost 6 bases, J lost 4 bases, and 10 bases lay in between. CDR3 nucleotide sequence: TGTGCCAGCAGCGACAGTTTGTACGAGCAGTACTTC. Translation gives CASSDSLYEQYF.

Only a few counts were recorded for this clone. The J gene is TRBJ1-1, the V gene TRBV9; 7 bases line up with TRBD1. The CDR3 totals 14 residues. The V gene end was trimmed by 4 bases and the J gene end by 3 bases; junction bases not matched to a gene: 6. The germline gives CDR1 SGDLS, CDR2 YYNGEE. CDR3 DNA sequence: TGTGCCAGCAGCATACAGGGGATTGACACTGAAGCTTTCTTT. This translates into CASSIQGIDTEAFF.

This clone was seen a single time. The chain employs TRBV13 and TRBJ1-3; the D gene is possibly TRBD1 (5 bases). The V and J ends lost 2 bases and 1 base respectively, with 9 bases between them. The germline CDR1 and CDR2 sequences are PRHDT and FYEKMQ (reference sequence). The CDR3 is made up of 15 amino acids. CDR3 sequence: CASSLSPGSGNTIYF. CDR3 DNA sequence: TGTGCCAGCAGCTTATCCCCAGGGTCTGGAAACACCATATATTTT. Looking up the rest from reference TRBV13 and TRBJ1-3 gives the full variable domain: AAGVIQSPRHLIKEKRETATLKCYPIPRHDTVYWYQQGPGQDPQFLISFYEKMQSDKGSIPDRFSAQQFSDYHSELNMSSLELGDSALYFCASSLSPGSGNTIYFGEGSWLTVV.

The chain has TRBV10-2 and TRBJ2-7, with TRBD1 matching 11 bases. Germline V lookup: CDR1 WSHSY, CDR2 SAAADI. The CDR3 runs 15 residues. V shed 6 bases, J shed 2 bases, and the junction held 6 bases outside the gene matches. The CDR3 sequence is CASRGDRGNPYEQYF. CDR3 DNA sequence: TGCGCCAGCAGGGGGGACAGGGGGAACCCCTACGAGCAGTACTTC.